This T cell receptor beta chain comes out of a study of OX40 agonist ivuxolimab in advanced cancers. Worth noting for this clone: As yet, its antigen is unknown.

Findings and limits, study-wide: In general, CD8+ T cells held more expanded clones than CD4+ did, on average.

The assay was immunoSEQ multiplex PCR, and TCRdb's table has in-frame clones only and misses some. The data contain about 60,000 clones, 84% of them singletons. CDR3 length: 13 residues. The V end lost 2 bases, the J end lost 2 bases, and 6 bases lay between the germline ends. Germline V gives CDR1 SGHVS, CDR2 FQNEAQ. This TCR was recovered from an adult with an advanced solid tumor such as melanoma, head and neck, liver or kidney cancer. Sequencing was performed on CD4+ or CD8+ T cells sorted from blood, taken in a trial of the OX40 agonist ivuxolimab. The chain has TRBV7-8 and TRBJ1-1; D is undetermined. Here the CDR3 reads CASSLPGNTEAFF. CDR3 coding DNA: TGTGCCAGCAGCTTACCCGGTAACACTGAAGCTTTCTTT.